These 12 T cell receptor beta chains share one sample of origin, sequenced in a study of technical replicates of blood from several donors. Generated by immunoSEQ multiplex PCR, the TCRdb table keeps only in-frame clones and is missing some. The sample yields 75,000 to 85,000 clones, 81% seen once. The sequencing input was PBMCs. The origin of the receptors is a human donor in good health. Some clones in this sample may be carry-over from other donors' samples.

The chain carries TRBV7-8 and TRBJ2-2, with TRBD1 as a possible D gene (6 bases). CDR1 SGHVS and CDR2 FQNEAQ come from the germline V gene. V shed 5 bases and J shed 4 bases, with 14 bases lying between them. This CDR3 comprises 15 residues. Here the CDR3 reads CASSPRTVVTGELFF. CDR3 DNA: TGTGCCAGCAGCCCACGGACAGTTGTCACCGGGGAGCTGTTTTTT.

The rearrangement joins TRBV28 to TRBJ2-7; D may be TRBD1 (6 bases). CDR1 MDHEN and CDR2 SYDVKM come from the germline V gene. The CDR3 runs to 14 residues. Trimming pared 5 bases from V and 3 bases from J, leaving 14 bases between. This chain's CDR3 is CASSLSDRSYEQYF. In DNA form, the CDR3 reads TGTGCCAGCAGTCTTTCAGACAGGAGCTACGAGCAGTACTTC. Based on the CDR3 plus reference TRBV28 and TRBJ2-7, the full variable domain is DVKVTQSSRYLVKRTGEKVFLECVQDMDHENMFWYRQDPGLGLRLIYFSYDVKMKEKGDIPEGYSVSREKKERFSLILESASTNQTSMYLCASSLSDRSYEQYFGPGTRLTVT.

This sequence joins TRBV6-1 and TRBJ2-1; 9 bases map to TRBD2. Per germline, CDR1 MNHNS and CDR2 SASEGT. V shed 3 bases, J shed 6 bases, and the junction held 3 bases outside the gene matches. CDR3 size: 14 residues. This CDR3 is CASSEAGGPNEQFF. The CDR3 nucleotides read TGTGCCAGCAGTGAGGCGGGGGGGCCCAATGAGCAGTTCTTC.

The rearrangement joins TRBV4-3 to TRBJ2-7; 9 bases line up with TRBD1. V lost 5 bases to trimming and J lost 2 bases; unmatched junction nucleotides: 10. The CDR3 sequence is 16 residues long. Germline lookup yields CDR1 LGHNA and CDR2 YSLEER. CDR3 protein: CASSTQTGTGTYEQYF. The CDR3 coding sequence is TGCGCCAGCAGCACCCAGACCGGGACAGGGACCTACGAGCAGTACTTC.

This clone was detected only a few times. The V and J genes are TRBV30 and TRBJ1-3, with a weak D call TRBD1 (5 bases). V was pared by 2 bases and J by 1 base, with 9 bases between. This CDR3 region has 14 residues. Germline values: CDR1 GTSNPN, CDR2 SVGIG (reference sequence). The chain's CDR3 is CAWSHGGSGNTIYF. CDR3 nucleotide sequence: TGTGCCTGGAGTCACGGGGGATCTGGAAACACCATATATTTT.

As DNA, the CDR3 is TGCGCCAGCAGCTTGCTGGGGGCTGATGGCTACACCTTC. Its protein is CASSLLGADGYTF. The chain links TRBV5-1 to TRBJ1-2, with D possibly TRBD1 on 6 matching bases. This CDR3 spans 13 amino acids. Trimming stripped 1 base from V and 6 bases from J, with 10 bases between. Germline V lookup: CDR1 SGHRS, CDR2 YFSETQ. The full variable domain, with the rest looked up from reference TRBV5-1 and TRBJ1-2, is KAGVTQTPRYLIKTRGQQVTLSCSPISGHRSVSWYQQTPGQGLQFLFEYFSETQRNKGNFPGRFSGRQFSNSRSEMNVSTLELGDSALYLCASSLLGADGYTFGSGTRLTVV.

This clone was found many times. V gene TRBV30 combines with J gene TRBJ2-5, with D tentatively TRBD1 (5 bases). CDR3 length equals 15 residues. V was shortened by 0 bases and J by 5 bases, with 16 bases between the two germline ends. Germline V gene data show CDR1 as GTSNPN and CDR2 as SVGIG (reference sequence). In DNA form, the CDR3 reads TGTGCCTGGAGTGTACTTCCCAGGGTGATTGAGACCCAGTACTTC. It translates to CAWSVLPRVIETQYF.

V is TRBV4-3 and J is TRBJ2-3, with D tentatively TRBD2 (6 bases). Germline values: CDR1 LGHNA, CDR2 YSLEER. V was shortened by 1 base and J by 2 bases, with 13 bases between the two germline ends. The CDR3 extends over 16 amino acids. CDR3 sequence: CASSQAQGGNTDTQYF. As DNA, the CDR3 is TGCGCCAGCAGCCAAGCGCAGGGAGGAAACACAGATACGCAGTATTTT.

The CDR3 region is CASSLFGRSIPEAFF. The CDR3 coding sequence is TGTGCCAGCAGCCTATTCGGTCGTAGTATCCCTGAAGCTTTCTTT. The chain has TRBV7-9 and TRBJ1-1, with unresolved D. V shed 5 bases and J shed 6 bases, with 19 bases lying between them. Looked up from germline, CDR1 is SEHNR and CDR2 is FQNEAQ (reference sequence). The CDR3 runs 15 residues.

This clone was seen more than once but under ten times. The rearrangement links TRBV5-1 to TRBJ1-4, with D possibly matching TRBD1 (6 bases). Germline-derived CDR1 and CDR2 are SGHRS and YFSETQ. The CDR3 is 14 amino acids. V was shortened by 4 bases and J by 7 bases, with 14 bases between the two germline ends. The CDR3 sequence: CASSIGTPAEKLFF. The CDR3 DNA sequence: TGCGCCAGCAGCATAGGGACACCTGCTGAAAAACTGTTTTTT.

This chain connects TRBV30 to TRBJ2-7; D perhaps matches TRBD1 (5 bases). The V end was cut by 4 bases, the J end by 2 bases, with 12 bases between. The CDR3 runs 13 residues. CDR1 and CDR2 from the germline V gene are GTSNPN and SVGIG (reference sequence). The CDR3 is CAWKSGAPYEQYF. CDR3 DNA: TGTGCCTGGAAAAGTGGGGCTCCCTACGAGCAGTACTTC.

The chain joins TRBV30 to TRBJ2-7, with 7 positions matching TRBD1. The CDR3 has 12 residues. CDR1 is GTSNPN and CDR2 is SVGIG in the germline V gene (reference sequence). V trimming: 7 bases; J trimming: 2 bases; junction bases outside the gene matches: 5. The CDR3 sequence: CASDRDTYEQYF. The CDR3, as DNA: TGTGCCTCCGACAGGGATACCTACGAGCAGTACTTC. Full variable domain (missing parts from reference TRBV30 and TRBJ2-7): SQTIHQWPATLVQPVGSPLSLECTVEGTSNPNLYWYRQAAGRGLQLLFYSVGIGQISSEVPQNLSASRPQDRQFILSSKKLLLSDSGFYLCASDRDTYEQYFGPGTRLTVT.